A single sample gave rise to the 15 T cell receptor beta chains below, sequenced in a study of blood T cell repertoires in COVID-19. The assay was immunoSEQ multiplex PCR, and TCRdb's table has in-frame clones only and misses some. This sample has 360,000 or so clones; 90% occur once, and the top ten carry approximately 7%. Sequencing used peripheral blood. These receptor sequences come from a man aged 18 to 30 with active or convalescent COVID-19.

The chain uses TRBV7-9 and TRBJ2-3, with 8 bases that match TRBD1. CDR1 is SEHNR and CDR2 is FQNEAQ in the germline V gene (reference sequence). There are 15 residues in the CDR3. V dropped 5 bases and J dropped 5; count of bases not matched to a gene: 9. CDR3 nucleotides: TGTGCCAGCAGCCTCGGGCAGGGGGCTGTAGATACGCAGTATTTT. Its protein is CASSLGQGAVDTQYF. The full variable domain, rest sourced from reference TRBV7-9 and TRBJ2-3, is DTGVSQNPRHKITKRGQNVTFRCDPISEHNRLYWYRQTLGQGPEFLTYFQNEAQLEKSRLLSDRFSAERPKGSFSTLEIQRTEQGDSAMYLCASSLGQGAVDTQYFGPGTRLTVL.

The chain carries TRBV2 and TRBJ1-4, with 7 positions matching TRBD1. The CDR3 has 14 amino acids. Germline CDR1 is SNHLY and CDR2 is FYNNEI. Losses at the gene ends were 6 bases for V and 7 bases for J; bases not matched to a gene: 8. This CDR3 is CASRQTGSGEKLFF. In DNA, the CDR3 is TGTGCCAGCAGACAGACAGGGTCAGGTGAAAAACTGTTTTTT. The whole variable domain, filled in from reference TRBV2 and TRBJ1-4, reads EPEVTQTPSHQVTQMGQEVILRCVPISNHLYFYWYRQILGQKVEFLVSFYNNEISEKSEIFDDQFSVERPDGSNFTLKIRSTKLEDSAMYFCASRQTGSGEKLFFGSGTQLSVL.

This clone was counted ten times or more. Written as DNA, the CDR3 is TGTGCCAGCAGCGTAGCTGACAGGGGGGCAACTAATGAAAAACTGTTTTTT. Its translation: CASSVADRGATNEKLFF. The chain couples TRBV9 to TRBJ1-4, with 9 positions matching TRBD1. The CDR3 spans 17 residues. CDR1 and CDR2 (germline): SGDLS, YYNGEE. J lost 0 bases, V lost 0 bases, and 3 bases had no gene match.

J is TRBJ1-2 and V is TRBV9, with D possibly TRBD1 on 5 matching bases. The germline gives CDR1 SGDLS, CDR2 YYNGEE. Trimming shortened V by 4 bases and J by 4 bases, and 20 bases separated the two germline ends. This CDR3 has 16 residues. CDR3 DNA: TGTGCCAGCAGCCCTCCCATTGGAGGGGAATGCTATGGCTACACCTTC. This encodes CASSPPIGGECYGYTF.

This clone was counted once. The chain has TRBV28 and TRBJ1-2, with 8 bases aligning to TRBD1. J lost 6 bases, V lost 2 bases, and 8 bases had no gene match. The CDR3 runs 15 residues. Germline CDR1 MDHEN, CDR2 SYDVKM. CDR3 nucleotide sequence: TGTGCCAGCAGTTTAGGGCACAGACAGGGGAATGGCTACACCTTC. Translation gives CASSLGHRQGNGYTF.

The rearrangement links TRBV28 to TRBJ1-1; perhaps TRBD1 as D (6 bases). The length of the CDR3 is 14 residues. V shed 3 bases and J shed 2 bases, with 10 bases lying between them. The germline CDR1 and CDR2 sequences are MDHEN and SYDVKM. This CDR3 reads CASSFGDINTEAFF. The CDR3 coding sequence is TGTGCCAGCAGTTTTGGGGACATAAACACTGAAGCTTTCTTT.

The CDR3, as DNA: TGTGCCAGCAGTTACGACTCTACATTTTATGGCTACACCTTC. This translates into CASSYDSTFYGYTF. The chain links TRBV6-5 to TRBJ1-2; no clear D. Looked up from germline, CDR1 is MNHEY and CDR2 is SVGAGI. The CDR3 runs 14 residues. V was trimmed by 2 bases and J by 5 bases, leaving 12 bases between them.

This clone was seen once. The gene calls are TRBV10-3 and TRBJ1-2; D may be TRBD1 (5 bases). Germline V gene data show CDR1 as ENHRY and CDR2 as SYGVKD. Trimming cost V 3 bases and J 7 bases, with 9 bases left between them. This CDR3 comprises 12 residues. The CDR3 loop is CAISEQVGGYTF. CDR3 in DNA: TGTGCCATCAGTGAACAGGTTGGTGGCTACACCTTC.

The chain uses TRBV3-1 (or the pseudogene TRBV3-2) and TRBJ2-1, with 9 nucleotides matching TRBD2. There are 18 residues in the CDR3. V was pared by 4 bases and J by 4 bases, with 14 bases of the junction left unmatched. The germline V gene has CDR1 LGHDT and CDR2 YNNKEL (reference sequence). CDR3 residues: CASSPSRWRGGNYNEQFF. The DNA for the CDR3 is TGTGCCAGCAGCCCTTCCCGGTGGCGGGGGGGCAATTACAATGAGCAGTTCTTC.

This clone was seen just once. The chain carries TRBV7-8 and TRBJ2-6; D not resolved. From germline, CDR1 is SGHVS and CDR2 FQNEAQ. This CDR3 spans 14 amino acids. The V end was cut by 5 bases, the J end by 0 bases, with 5 bases between. The CDR3 DNA sequence: TGTGCCAGCAGCCGATACTCTGGGGCCAACGTCCTGACTTTC. Its protein product is CASSRYSGANVLTF.

The chain couples TRBV30 to TRBJ2-7; D might be TRBD2 (5 bases). The germline V gene has CDR1 GTSNPN and CDR2 SVGIG (reference sequence). V was shortened by 4 bases and J by 6 bases, with 13 bases between the two germline ends. The CDR3 consists of 12 residues. The CDR3 coding sequence is TGTGCCTGGAAATACCTAGCTGGCGAGCAGTACTTC. Amino acid sequence: CAWKYLAGEQYF.

V usage is TRBV4-1 and J usage is TRBJ1-5, with D unclear. V was cut by 0 bases and J by 1 base, with 13 bases left in between. In germline, CDR1 is MGHRA, CDR2 YSYEKL. The CDR3 contains 17 residues. CDR3 in DNA: TGCGCCAGCAGCCAAGATTTGCCACTTGCAAGCAATCAGCCCCAGCATTTT. Its protein is CASSQDLPLASNQPQHF.

V usage is TRBV9 and J usage is TRBJ1-6, with D maybe TRBD1 (6 bases). This CDR3 contains 14 residues. V lost 4 bases and J lost 4, with 9 bases in between. Germline CDR1 reads SGDLS; CDR2 reads YYNGEE. DNA of the CDR3: TGTGCCAGCAGCCCAACAGGGTATAATTCACCCCTCCACTTT. This gives the protein CASSPTGYNSPLHF.

The J gene is TRBJ2-3, the V gene TRBV29-1; D unclear. Germline CDR1 SQVTM, CDR2 ANQGSEA. The CDR3 totals 14 residues. The V end was cut by 6 bases, the J end by 0 bases, with 13 bases between. The CDR3 DNA follows: TGCAGCGTCGCACCGAGGATAAGCACAGATACGCAGTATTTT. Its protein is CSVAPRISTDTQYF.

The chain recombines TRBV4-3 with TRBJ1-5; 7 bases fit TRBD1. This CDR3 has 14 residues. With V trimmed by 2 bases and J by 5 bases, 3 bases remained unmatched. Germline loops: CDR1 LGHNA, CDR2 YSLEER. The chain's CDR3 is CASSQRTGDQPQHF. For the CDR3, the DNA is TGCGCCAGCAGCCAAAGGACAGGAGATCAGCCCCAGCATTTT.